The 17 T cell receptor beta chains given below trace back to one sample, sequenced in a study of shared clonotypes between healthy human individuals. The table came from immunoSEQ multiplex PCR; TCRdb's copy has only in-frame clones and leaves some out. The repertoire has 980,000 or so clones, around three quarters of them found once; the top ten carry over 1.3%. The sample was memory CD4+ T cells sorted from blood. Noted subset: CD45RA-negative fraction. The origin of the receptors is a young man in good health.

This chain links TRBV30 with TRBJ2-2; possible D gene TRBD1, 5 bases. The V end was cut by 0 bases, the J end by 7 bases, with 12 bases between. Per the germline V gene, CDR1 is GTSNPN and CDR2 is SVGIG (reference sequence). This CDR3 spans 14 amino acids. This CDR3 reads CAWSVKGSGGELFF. The CDR3 nucleotides are TGTGCCTGGAGTGTGAAGGGGTCAGGCGGGGAGCTGTTTTTT.

The count of this clone is one. The J gene is TRBJ2-7, the V gene TRBV29-1; TRBD2 agrees at 8 bases. CDR1 SQVTM and CDR2 ANQGSEA come from the germline V gene. CDR3 size: 13 residues. V lost 6 bases to trimming and J lost 3 bases; unmatched junction nucleotides: 7. The CDR3: CSVRGGRYYEQYF. The CDR3 nucleotides read TGCAGCGTGCGCGGGGGGCGCTACTACGAGCAGTACTTC.

The J gene is TRBJ2-5, the V gene TRBV19; 12 positions agree with TRBD1. This CDR3 is built from 16 residues. CDR1 and CDR2 from the germline V gene are LNHDA and SQIVND (reference sequence). V lost 4 bases and J lost 5; bases outside the gene matches: 8. In DNA, the CDR3 is TGTGCCAGTAGTAGTGTACGGGACAGGGGGCACGAGACCCAGTACTTC. As protein: CASSSVRDRGHETQYF.

The table lists this clone with a count of one. The V and J genes are TRBV25-1 and TRBJ1-2; 7 bases map to TRBD1. The germline CDR1 and CDR2 sequences are MGHDK and SYGVNS. J gave up 8 bases and V 6 bases, and 12 bases lay outside the gene matches. The CDR3 spans 14 residues. The CDR3 region is CASRQTGESGGYTF. The CDR3 DNA sequence: TGTGCCAGCAGACAAACAGGGGAATCCGGAGGCTACACCTTC.

This clone was observed a single time. The gene calls are TRBV5-1 and TRBJ1-6; 8 bases map to TRBD1. J was trimmed by 8 bases and V by 7 bases; bases with no gene match: 8. Germline V gives CDR1 SGHRS, CDR2 YFSETQ. The CDR3 runs to 14 residues. The CDR3 spells CASGPGQVDSPLHF. For the CDR3, the DNA is TGCGCCAGCGGGCCGGGACAGGTCGATTCACCCCTCCACTTT.

V is TRBV9 and J is TRBJ2-7; 10 bases are a match to TRBD1. The CDR3 sequence is 14 residues long. Germline-derived CDR1 and CDR2 are SGDLS and YYNGEE. The V and J ends lost 3 bases and 3 bases, in that order; junction bases with no gene match: 3. CDR3 bases: TGTGCCAGCAGCGCCGGGACAGGGGACTACGAGCAGTACTTC. Residues: CASSAGTGDYEQYF.

The chain employs TRBV7-9 and TRBJ2-5; D unresolved. Germline CDR1 is SEHNR and CDR2 is FQNEAQ (reference sequence). This CDR3 is 12 amino acids long. V shed 2 bases and J shed 5 bases, with 6 bases lying between them. The CDR3 coding sequence is TGTGCCAGCAGCTTATCGATTGAGACCCAGTACTTC. It specifies CASSLSIETQYF. The full variable domain, completed using reference TRBV7-9 and TRBJ2-5, is DTGVSQNPRHKITKRGQNVTFRCDPISEHNRLYWYRQTLGQGPEFLTYFQNEAQLEKSRLLSDRFSAERPKGSFSTLEIQRTEQGDSAMYLCASSLSIETQYFGPGTRLLVL.

This clone was seen only once. The chain couples TRBV5-6 to TRBJ2-2, with 7 positions matching TRBD2. The CDR3 contains 16 residues. Germline assignment: CDR1 SGHDT and CDR2 YYEEEE. J gave up 0 bases and V 4 bases, and 6 bases lay outside the gene matches. CDR3 DNA sequence: TGTGCCAGCAGCCTTTCTAGCGGCACGAACACCGGGGAGCTGTTTTTT. It yields the protein CASSLSSGTNTGELFF.

CDR3 protein: CASNRALNFGQPQHF. DNA for the CDR3: TGTGCCAGCAACAGGGCCCTTAACTTTGGTCAGCCCCAGCATTTT. This chain connects TRBV28 to TRBJ1-5, with D possibly TRBD1 on 6 matching bases. CDR3 length: 15 amino acids. Germline-derived CDR1 and CDR2 are MDHEN and SYDVKM. The V and J ends lost 7 bases and 6 bases respectively, with 19 bases between them.

This chain connects TRBV30 to TRBJ2-6, with D hard to call. CDR1 is GTSNPN and CDR2 is SVGIG in the germline V gene (reference sequence). The length of the CDR3 is 11 residues. V shed 7 bases and J shed 0 bases, with 1 base lying between them. The CDR3 sequence: CAYSGANVLTF. CDR3 sequence (DNA): TGTGCCTACTCTGGGGCCAACGTCCTGACTTTC.

The gene calls are TRBV27 and TRBJ1-6; no firm D call. Germline loops: CDR1 MNHEY, CDR2 SMNVEV (reference sequence). CDR3 length: 13 residues. V was pared by 1 base and J by 8 bases, with 6 bases between. The DNA for the CDR3 is TGTGCCAGCAGTTTATGGTCAGATTCACCCCTCCACTTT. Its translation is CASSLWSDSPLHF.

The V gene is TRBV4-1, the J gene TRBJ1-5; tentative D call: TRBD1 (6 bases). The germline V and J ends were trimmed by 4 bases and 8 bases, with 15 bases remaining between them. The germline V gene has CDR1 MGHRA and CDR2 YSYEKL. The CDR3 sequence is 14 residues long. The CDR3 loop is CASSRFQQGEPQHF. The CDR3 nucleotides are TGCGCCAGCAGCCGATTTCAACAGGGAGAGCCCCAGCATTTT.

The V gene is TRBV4-3, the J gene TRBJ2-2, with D unclear. The CDR3 contains 15 residues. CDR1 is LGHNA, CDR2 YSLEER, per germline. With 0 bases removed from V and 4 bases from J, the gap between germline ends came to 9 bases. This CDR3 reads CASSQDNLFTGELFF. In nucleotides, the CDR3 is TGCGCCAGCAGCCAAGATAACCTGTTCACCGGGGAGCTGTTTTTT.

The chain joins TRBV7-2 to TRBJ2-7; D might be TRBD1 or TRBD2, each matching 5 bases. With 5 bases removed from V and 7 bases from J, the gap between germline ends came to 15 bases. This CDR3 contains 13 residues. Germline loops: CDR1 SGHTA, CDR2 FQGNSA. As DNA, the CDR3 is TGTGCCAGCAGCCCCCGGTGGGGACGGGAGCAGTACTTC. Amino acids: CASSPRWGREQYF.

This clone was seen only a few times. The rearrangement links TRBV14 to TRBJ2-3; D gene ambiguous. V was clipped by 5 bases and J by 0 bases, with 12 bases between them. This CDR3 is built from 15 residues. Germline CDR1 is SGHDN and CDR2 is FVKESK. The CDR3 region has the DNA TGTGCCAGCAGCTTTTTCTCCCCCAGCACAGATACGCAGTATTTT. Translating gives CASSFFSPSTDTQYF.

CDR3 region: CATSRTRTLSNQPQHF. CDR3 coding DNA: TGTGCCACCAGCAGAACTAGGACTCTTAGCAATCAGCCCCAGCATTTT. This chain connects TRBV15 to TRBJ1-5; no definite D call. Trimming stripped 2 bases from V and 0 bases from J, with 11 bases between. This CDR3 comprises 16 residues. The V gene's germline CDR1 is LNHNV and CDR2 YYDKDF (reference sequence).

The chain recombines TRBV19 with TRBJ1-4; D is ambiguous. The V gene lost 1 base and the J gene lost 4 bases, with 7 bases spanning the gap. CDR3 length equals 14 residues. Germline V lookup: CDR1 LNHDA, CDR2 SQIVND (reference sequence). The CDR3 nucleotides are TGTGCCAGTAGTATAGGGTTGCTTAATGAAAAACTGTTTTTT. Translated: CASSIGLLNEKLFF. The full variable domain, rest sourced from reference TRBV19 and TRBJ1-4, is DGGITQSPKYLFRKEGQNVTLSCEQNLNHDAMYWYRQDPGQGLRLIYYSQIVNDFQKGDIAEGYSVSREKKESFPLTVTSAQKNPTAFYLCASSIGLLNEKLFFGSGTQLSVL.